The clone carrying this T cell receptor beta chain was counted a few times. These data come from a study of beta chain features in type 1 diabetes. Expressed TCRB transcripts were sequenced because the isolated RNA had all been reverse transcribed beforehand. Method: immunoSEQ multiplex PCR; TCRdb's copy keeps in-frame clones and lacks some. The sample has 300,000 to 350,000 clones, around 19% seen once; the top ten hold 0.044%. Per donor, one heparinised blood draw averaged about 116 mL. CDR3 length: 12 amino acids. Germline V CDR1 and CDR2: GTSNPN, SVGIG (reference sequence). This clonotype was sampled from a woman aged 18 to 35 in good health. The V call is TRBV30, the J call TRBJ1-1, with 7 nucleotides matching TRBD1. The sequenced material came from naive CD4+ T cells from blood. CDR3 nucleotide sequence: TGTGCTGAGGGACAGCCGAACACTGAAGCTTTCTTT. Translated: CAEGQPNTEAFF. The full variable domain, completed using reference TRBV30 and TRBJ1-1, is SQTIHQWPATLVQPVGSPLSLECTVEGTSNPNLYWYRQAAGRGLQLLFYSVGIGQISSEVPQNLSASRPQDRQFILSSKKLLLSDSGFYLCAEGQPNTEAFFGQGTRLTVV.